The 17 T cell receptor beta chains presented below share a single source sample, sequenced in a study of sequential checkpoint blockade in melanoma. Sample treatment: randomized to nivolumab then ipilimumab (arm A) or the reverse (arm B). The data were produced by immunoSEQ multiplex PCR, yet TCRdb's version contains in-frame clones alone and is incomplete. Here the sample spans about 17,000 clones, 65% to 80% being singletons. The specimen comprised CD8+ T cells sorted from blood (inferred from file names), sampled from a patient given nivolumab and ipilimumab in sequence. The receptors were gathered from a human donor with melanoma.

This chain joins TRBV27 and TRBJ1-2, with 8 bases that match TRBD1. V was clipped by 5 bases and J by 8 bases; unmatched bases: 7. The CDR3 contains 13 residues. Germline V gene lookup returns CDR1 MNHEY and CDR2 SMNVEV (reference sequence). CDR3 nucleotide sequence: TGTGCCAGCAGTACCACGACAGGGGAGGGCTACACCTTC. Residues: CASSTTTGEGYTF.

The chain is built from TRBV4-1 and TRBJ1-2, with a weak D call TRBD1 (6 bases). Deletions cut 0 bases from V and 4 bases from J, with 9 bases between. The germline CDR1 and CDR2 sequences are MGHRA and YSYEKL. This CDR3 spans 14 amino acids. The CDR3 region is CASSQDLGAYGYTF. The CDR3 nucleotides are TGCGCCAGCAGCCAAGATCTGGGGGCCTATGGCTACACCTTC.

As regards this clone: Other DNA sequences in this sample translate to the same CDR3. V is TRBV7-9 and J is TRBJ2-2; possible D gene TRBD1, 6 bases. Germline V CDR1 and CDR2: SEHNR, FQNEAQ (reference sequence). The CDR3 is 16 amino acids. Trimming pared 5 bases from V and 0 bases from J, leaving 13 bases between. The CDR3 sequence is CASSPGQFSNTGELFF. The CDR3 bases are TGTGCCAGCAGCCCAGGACAGTTTTCGAACACCGGGGAGCTGTTTTTT.

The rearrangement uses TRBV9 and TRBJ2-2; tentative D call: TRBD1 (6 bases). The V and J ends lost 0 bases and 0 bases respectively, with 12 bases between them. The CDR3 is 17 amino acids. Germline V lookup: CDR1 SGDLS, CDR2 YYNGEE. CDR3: CASSVDGEGANTGELFF. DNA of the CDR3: TGTGCCAGCAGCGTAGACGGCGAGGGGGCGAACACCGGGGAGCTGTTTTTT.

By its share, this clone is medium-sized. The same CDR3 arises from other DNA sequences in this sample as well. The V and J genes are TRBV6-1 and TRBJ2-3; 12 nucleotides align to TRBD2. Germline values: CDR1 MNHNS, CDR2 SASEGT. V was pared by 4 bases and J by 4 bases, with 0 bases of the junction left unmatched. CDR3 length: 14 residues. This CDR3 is CASSGLAGADTQYF. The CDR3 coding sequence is TGTGCCAGCAGTGGACTAGCGGGGGCAGATACGCAGTATTTT.

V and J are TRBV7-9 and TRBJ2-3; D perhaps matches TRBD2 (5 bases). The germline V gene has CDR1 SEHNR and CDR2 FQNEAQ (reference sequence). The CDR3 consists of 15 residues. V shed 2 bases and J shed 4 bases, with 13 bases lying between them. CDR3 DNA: TGTGCCAGCAGCTTACAGGAGGATCCCTCAGATACGCAGTATTTT. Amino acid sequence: CASSLQEDPSDTQYF.

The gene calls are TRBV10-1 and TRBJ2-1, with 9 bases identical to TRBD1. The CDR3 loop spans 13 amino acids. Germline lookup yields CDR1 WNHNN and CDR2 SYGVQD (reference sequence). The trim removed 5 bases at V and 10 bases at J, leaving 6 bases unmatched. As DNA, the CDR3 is TGCGCCAGCAGTCGGACAGGGGAAGGAGAGCAGTTCTTC. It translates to CASSRTGEGEQFF.

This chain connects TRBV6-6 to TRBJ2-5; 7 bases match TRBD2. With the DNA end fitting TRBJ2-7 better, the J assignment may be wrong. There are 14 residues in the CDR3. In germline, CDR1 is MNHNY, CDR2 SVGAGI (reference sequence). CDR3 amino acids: CASSSPGEGGEQYF. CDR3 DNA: TGTGCCAGCAGTTCCCCTGGGGAGGGTGGCGAGCAGTACTTC.

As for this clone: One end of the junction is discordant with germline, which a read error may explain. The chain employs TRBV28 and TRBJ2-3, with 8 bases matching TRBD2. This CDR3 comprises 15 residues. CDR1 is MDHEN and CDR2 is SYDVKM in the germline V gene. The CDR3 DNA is TGCGCCAGCAGCCTAGTCGGGGGGGGCACAGATACGCAGTATTTT. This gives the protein CASSLVGGGTDTQYF.

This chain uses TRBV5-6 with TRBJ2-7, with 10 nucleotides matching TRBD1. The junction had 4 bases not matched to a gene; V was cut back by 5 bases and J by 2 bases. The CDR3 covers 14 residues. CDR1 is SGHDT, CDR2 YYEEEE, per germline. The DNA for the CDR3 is TGTGCCAGCAGACCCGGGACAGGGGCCTACGAGCAGTACTTC. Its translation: CASRPGTGAYEQYF.

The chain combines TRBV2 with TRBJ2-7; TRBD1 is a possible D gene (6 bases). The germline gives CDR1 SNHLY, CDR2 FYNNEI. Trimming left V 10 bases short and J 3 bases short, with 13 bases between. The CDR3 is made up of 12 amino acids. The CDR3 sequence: CAILSDSYEQYV. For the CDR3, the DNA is TGTGCCATCCTATCGGACAGCTACGAGCAGTACGTC.

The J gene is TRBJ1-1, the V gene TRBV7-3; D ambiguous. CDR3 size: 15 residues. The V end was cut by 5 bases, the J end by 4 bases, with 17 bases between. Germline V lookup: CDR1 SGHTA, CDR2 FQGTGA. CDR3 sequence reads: CASSPQGHSFTEAFF. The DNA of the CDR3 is TGTGCCAGCAGCCCCCAAGGTCACAGCTTCACTGAAGCTTTCTTT.

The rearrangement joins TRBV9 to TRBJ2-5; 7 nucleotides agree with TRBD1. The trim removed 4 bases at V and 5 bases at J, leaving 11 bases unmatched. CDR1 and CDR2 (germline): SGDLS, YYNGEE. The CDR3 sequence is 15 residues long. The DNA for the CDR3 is TGTGCCAGCAGCCCTGGGGGCAGGGGGATGGAGACCCAGTACTTC. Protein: CASSPGGRGMETQYF.

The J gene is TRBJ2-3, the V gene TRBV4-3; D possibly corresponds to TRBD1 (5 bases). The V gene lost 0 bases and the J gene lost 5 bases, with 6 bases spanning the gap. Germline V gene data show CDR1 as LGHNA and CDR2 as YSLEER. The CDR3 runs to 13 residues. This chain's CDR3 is CASSQDQGDTQYF. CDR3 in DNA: TGCGCCAGCAGCCAAGATCAGGGAGATACGCAGTATTTT.

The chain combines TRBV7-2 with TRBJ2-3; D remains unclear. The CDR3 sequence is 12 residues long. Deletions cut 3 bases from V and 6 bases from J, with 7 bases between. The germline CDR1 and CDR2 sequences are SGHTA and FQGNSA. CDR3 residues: CASSFPPDTQYF. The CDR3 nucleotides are TGTGCCAGCAGCTTCCCTCCGGATACGCAGTATTTT.

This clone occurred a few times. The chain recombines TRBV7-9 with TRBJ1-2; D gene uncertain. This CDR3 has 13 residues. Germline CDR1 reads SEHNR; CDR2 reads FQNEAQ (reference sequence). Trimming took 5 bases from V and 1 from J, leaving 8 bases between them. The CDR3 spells CASSGGGNYGYTF. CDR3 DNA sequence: TGTGCCAGCAGCGGAGGAGGTAACTATGGCTACACCTTC.

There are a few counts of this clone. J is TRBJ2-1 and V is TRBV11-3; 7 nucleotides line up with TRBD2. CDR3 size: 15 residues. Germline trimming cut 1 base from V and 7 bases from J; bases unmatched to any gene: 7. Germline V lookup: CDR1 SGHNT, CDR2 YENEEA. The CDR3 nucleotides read TGTGCCAGCAGCTTAGGTACTAGCGCGGGGAATGAGCAGTTCTTC. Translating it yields CASSLGTSAGNEQFF.